These 3 T cell receptor beta chains came from one sample sequenced in a study of CD8 T cells in Susac syndrome (dated by TCRdb to between 2019 and 2020). Library preparation was by the immunoSEQ multiplex PCR assay. RNA was extracted using the RNeasy kit, and 0.5 to 1 microgram was reverse transcribed with random hexamers. TCRdb redid the processing of the public reads, applying fastp at Q25 and MiXCR, and retained in-frame beta chains. For every CDR3 protein sequence, its rows merge into one entry that carries the most common genes and DNA. Present in this sample are about 120,000 distinct CDR3 sequences, around 94% of which were seen just once. Around 0.13% of the sample is taken by the ten largest. The sequenced sample consisted of CD4+ T cells from PBMCs. The receptor set was obtained from a human donor with multiple sclerosis.

The rearrangement joins TRBV5-1 to TRBJ2-4; 10 bases are shared with TRBD1. Germline V gives CDR1 SGHRS, CDR2 YFSETQ. The CDR3 consists of 14 residues. With 4 bases clipped from V and 9 bases from J, the junction kept 7 bases outside the gene matches. The CDR3 here is CASSPGQGSSIQYF. In DNA form, the CDR3 reads TGCGCCAGCAGCCCGGGACAGGGGAGTAGCATTCAGTACTTC.

The gene calls are TRBV12-3 or TRBV12-4 and TRBJ1-1; 8 nucleotides line up with TRBD1. V gave up 0 bases and J gave up 5 bases; unmatched junction bases: 5. The CDR3 is 15 amino acids. The CDR3, as DNA: TGTGCCAGCAGTTTAGCGGACAGGGTCTGGACTGAAGCTTTCTTT. Amino acid sequence: CASSLADRVWTEAFF.

This rearrangement joins TRBV30 to TRBJ2-5, with no clear D. The CDR3 is made up of 12 amino acids. Germline values: CDR1 GTSNPN, CDR2 SVGIG (reference sequence). V shed 0 bases and J shed 3 bases, with 5 bases lying between them. For the CDR3, the DNA is TGTGCCTGGAGTGTACCCGAAGAGACCCAGTACTTC. Translated: CAWSVPEETQYF.